Below are 2 T cell receptor beta chains sequenced from a single sample in a study of a mutant IDH1 vaccine in newly diagnosed glioma. Sequencing was performed with immunoSEQ multiplex PCR; in TCRdb, only in-frame clones are kept and a portion is missing. Counted here are over 45,000 clones, 80% to 90% occurring once; the ten biggest clones make up about 7%. These receptors lack a known antigen. The sample's time point: week 5, during vaccination. A 20-mer mutant IDH1 peptide at 300 ug was injected subcutaneously with topical imiquimod. Specimen: PBMCs, collected from a glioma patient whose treatment included an IDH1 peptide vaccine. The receptors come from a woman between 50 and 59 years old with glioma.

The chain is built from TRBV6-1 and TRBJ1-1; D perhaps matches TRBD1 (5 bases). CDR3 length: 11 amino acids. The V gene's germline CDR1 is MNHNS and CDR2 SASEGT. V was pared by 2 bases and J by 8 bases, with 6 bases between. The CDR3 region has the DNA TGTGCCAGCAGTGAAAGACAGGAAGCTTTCTTT. Amino acids: CASSERQEAFF.

V and J are TRBV5-1 and TRBJ2-1; tentatively, D is TRBD2 (6 bases). V shed 3 bases and J shed 4 bases, with 11 bases lying between them. The CDR3 runs 14 residues. Germline CDR1 and CDR2: SGHRS and YFSETQ. Written as DNA, the CDR3 is TGCGCCAGCAGCTCAGGACTACCTTACAATGAGCAGTTCTTC. It is translated as CASSSGLPYNEQFF.